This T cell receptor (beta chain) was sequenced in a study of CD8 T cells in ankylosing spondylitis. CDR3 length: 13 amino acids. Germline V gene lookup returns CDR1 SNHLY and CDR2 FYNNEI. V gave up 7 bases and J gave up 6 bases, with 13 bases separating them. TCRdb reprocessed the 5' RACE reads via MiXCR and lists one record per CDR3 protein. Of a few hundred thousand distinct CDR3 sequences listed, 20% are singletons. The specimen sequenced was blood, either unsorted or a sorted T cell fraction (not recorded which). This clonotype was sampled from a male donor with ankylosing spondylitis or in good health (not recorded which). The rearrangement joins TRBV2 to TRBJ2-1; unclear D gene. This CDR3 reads CASIDGSTNEQFF. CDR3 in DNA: TGTGCCAGCATTGACGGCAGTACCAATGAGCAGTTCTTC.